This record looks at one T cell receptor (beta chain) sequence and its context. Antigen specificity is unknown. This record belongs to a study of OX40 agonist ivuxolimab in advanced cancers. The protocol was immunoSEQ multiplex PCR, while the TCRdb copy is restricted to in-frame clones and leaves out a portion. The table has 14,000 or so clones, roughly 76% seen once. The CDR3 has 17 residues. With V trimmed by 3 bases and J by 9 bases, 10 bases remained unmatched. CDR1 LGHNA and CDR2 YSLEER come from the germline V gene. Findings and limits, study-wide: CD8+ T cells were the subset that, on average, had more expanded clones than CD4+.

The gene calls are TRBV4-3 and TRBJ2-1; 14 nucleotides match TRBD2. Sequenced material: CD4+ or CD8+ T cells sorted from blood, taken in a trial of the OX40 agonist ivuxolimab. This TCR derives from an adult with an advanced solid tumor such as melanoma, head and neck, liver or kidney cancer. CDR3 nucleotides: TGCGCCAGCAGCCACACTGCCGGACTAGCGGGGGGTGGTGAGCAGTTCTTC. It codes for CASSHTAGLAGGGEQFF.